This T cell receptor beta chain was obtained from a study of T cell responses to AZD1222 COVID-19 vaccine. Some clones are missing from TCRdb's copy, which holds only in-frame ones; the method was immunoSEQ multiplex PCR. The data contain over 85,000 clones, 70% to 90% of them singletons. With respect to this clone: Its antigen is unknown.

Germline V gives CDR1 SGHTA, CDR2 FQGNSA. Trimming cost V 5 bases and J 2 bases; bases outside gene matches: 8. This CDR3 is 15 amino acids long. Study-wide findings and caveats: At study baseline, merely more than 5 AZD1222 recipients were seropositive. The sample set comprised mostly white British donors with more females, and clonal diversity was possibly underestimated. Vaccine-associated CD4 TCRs spanned spike, dominant at 160-218 and 743-854.

The source was peripheral blood, collected 28 days after the second AZD1222 dose. The clonotype was recovered from an adult who received the AZD1222 COVID-19 vaccine. V usage is TRBV7-2 and J usage is TRBJ1-2; TRBD1 aligns across 7 bases. The CDR3 sequence: CASSPRQGQNYGYTF. The CDR3 nucleotides are TGTGCCAGCAGCCCGAGACAGGGTCAAAACTATGGCTACACCTTC. The full variable domain, completed using reference TRBV7-2 and TRBJ1-2, is GAGVSQSPSNKVTEKGKDVELRCDPISGHTALYWYRQSLGQGLEFLIYFQGNSAPDKSGLPSDRFSAERTGGSVSTLTIQRTQQEDSAVYLCASSPRQGQNYGYTFGSGTRLTVV.